This T cell receptor beta chain was captured by sequencing in a study of T-cell memory formation after mild COVID-19. This clonotype was recorded a few times. Its antigen is currently unknown. Germline V gene sequence: CDR1 LNHNV, CDR2 YYDKDF (reference sequence). V lost 0 bases, J lost 3 bases, and 10 bases lay in between. The CDR3 contains 15 residues. Findings and caveats of the study: CD4/CD8 balance held among clones contracting day 15 to 85, and later expanders leaned CD4+.

A 5'RACE reaction primed in the constant segment made cDNA libraries of TCR alpha and TCR beta, and these carried sample barcodes and UMIs. MiXCR, run by TCRdb on the 5' RACE reads, gives a single entry per CDR3 protein. The sample lists 300,000 to 400,000 distinct CDR3 sequences; 25% to 30% were seen once. The J gene is TRBJ2-3, the V gene TRBV15; maybe TRBD1 (6 bases). Sequencing was performed on PBMCs or a T cell subset sorted from them (not recorded which). The TCR sequence derives from an adult woman who had mild COVID-19 (a few samples of this study predate the infection). Cell type and time point are not known. CDR3 residues: CATSREGGWTDTQYF. Here the CDR3 DNA reads TGTGCCACCAGCAGAGAAGGGGGATGGACAGATACGCAGTATTTT.